Presented here are 24 T cell receptor beta chains from one specimen sequenced in a study of cytomegalovirus exposure and HLA in healthy donors. 60 Vbeta and 13 Jbeta primers were used in PCR. The repertoire was sequenced with immunoSEQ multiplex PCR; TCRdb's copy has only in-frame clones and lacks some. The sample consists of about 100,000 clones, 65% to 90% of them appearing once. The sequencing input was PBMCs. These receptors came from a woman younger than 30 in good health and CMV-seronegative.

V is TRBV4-3 and J is TRBJ1-1; 11 positions agree with TRBD1. CDR1 is LGHNA and CDR2 is YSLEER in the germline V gene. The CDR3 extends over 14 amino acids. With 2 bases clipped from V and 6 bases from J, the junction kept 2 bases outside the gene matches. The CDR3 loop reads CASSQWDRGAEAFF. Written as DNA, the CDR3 is TGCGCCAGCAGCCAATGGGACAGGGGGGCTGAAGCTTTCTTT.

This chain uses TRBV9 with TRBJ1-3, with a possible D match to TRBD1 (5 bases). V lost 4 bases and J lost 0, with 11 bases in between. The germline V gene encodes CDR1 SGDLS and CDR2 YYNGEE. This CDR3 contains 15 residues. The CDR3 spells CASSPRQSSGNTIYF. The CDR3 DNA sequence: TGTGCCAGCAGCCCGCGACAGAGCTCTGGAAACACCATATATTTT.

The chain carries TRBV19 and TRBJ1-5, with 7 nucleotides matching TRBD1. Germline lookup yields CDR1 LNHDA and CDR2 SQIVND (reference sequence). J lost 9 bases, V lost 5 bases, and 10 bases had no gene match. This CDR3 has 14 residues. CDR3 sequence (DNA): TGTGCCAGTAGTCGGGCAGGGGGGAAGGGGCCCCAGCATTTT. Protein: CASSRAGGKGPQHF.

This chain uses TRBV2 with TRBJ2-5, with 12 nucleotides matching TRBD1. This CDR3 spans 15 amino acids. Trimming at V came to 4 bases and at J to 5 bases, leaving 5 bases not matched to a gene. Germline V gene data show CDR1 as SNHLY and CDR2 as FYNNEI. DNA for the CDR3: TGTGCCAGCAGTGGGGACAGGGGGCGGGGGGAGACCCAGTACTTC. Its protein is CASSGDRGRGETQYF.

The chain employs TRBV28 and TRBJ1-1; TRBD1 matches 8 bases. The V and J ends lost 3 bases and 5 bases, in that order; junction bases with no gene match: 5. This CDR3 spans 14 amino acids. Germline values: CDR1 MDHEN, CDR2 SYDVKM. CDR3 protein: CASSLAGGSTEAFF. The CDR3 nucleotides are TGTGCCAGCAGTTTGGCAGGGGGCTCGACTGAAGCTTTCTTT. Complete variable domain (other parts from reference TRBV28 and TRBJ1-1): DVKVTQSSRYLVKRTGEKVFLECVQDMDHENMFWYRQDPGLGLRLIYFSYDVKMKEKGDIPEGYSVSREKKERFSLILESASTNQTSMYLCASSLAGGSTEAFFGQGTRLTVV.

The chain carries TRBV6-5 and TRBJ2-1, with 12 bases aligning to TRBD2. Looked up from germline, CDR1 is MNHEY and CDR2 is SVGAGI. The length of the CDR3 is 14 residues. V trimming: 6 bases; J trimming: 8 bases; junction bases outside the gene matches: 5. This CDR3 is CASSSSGRADEQFF. The CDR3 coding sequence is TGTGCCAGCAGCTCTAGCGGGAGGGCCGATGAGCAGTTCTTC.

The J gene is TRBJ2-1, the V gene TRBV14, with D possibly being TRBD2 (5 bases). This CDR3 is 16 amino acids long. V lost 4 bases and J lost 2, with 15 bases in between. The germline V gene encodes CDR1 SGHDN and CDR2 FVKESK. CDR3 protein: CASSLRGVVPYNEQFF. The DNA for the CDR3 is TGTGCCAGCAGCCTTCGGGGTGTTGTTCCCTACAATGAGCAGTTCTTC.

This clone has a single count. The genes are TRBV11-2 and TRBJ2-1; tentative D call: TRBD2 (6 bases). This CDR3 contains 13 residues. Per germline, CDR1 SGHAT and CDR2 FQNNGV. Trimming took 5 bases from V and 6 from J, leaving 11 bases between them. This chain's CDR3 is CASSPWDFNEQFF. CDR3 sequence (DNA): TGTGCCAGCAGCCCTTGGGACTTCAATGAGCAGTTCTTC.

V and J are TRBV7-8 and TRBJ2-7; D might be TRBD1 (5 bases). From germline, CDR1 is SGHVS and CDR2 FQNEAQ. Trimming took 1 base from V and 2 from J, leaving 9 bases between them. The CDR3 length is 14 residues. The CDR3 loop reads CASSLVVGAYEQYF. The DNA for the CDR3 is TGTGCCAGCAGCTTAGTTGTAGGGGCCTACGAGCAGTACTTC.

The genes are TRBV11-2 and TRBJ1-2; no reliable D call. The CDR3 covers 13 residues. Looked up from germline, CDR1 is SGHAT and CDR2 is FQNNGV. The V gene lost 0 bases and the J gene lost 3 bases, with 5 bases spanning the gap. The CDR3 here is CASSLDLYYGYTF. Written as DNA, the CDR3 is TGTGCCAGCAGCTTAGACCTATACTATGGCTACACCTTC.

The chain is built from TRBV7-9 and TRBJ2-1; the D gene is possibly TRBD1 (5 bases). Germline CDR1 and CDR2: SEHNR and FQNEAQ (reference sequence). This CDR3 has 15 residues. The V and J ends lost 5 bases and 8 bases respectively, with 19 bases between them. The CDR3 nucleotides are TGTGCCAGCAGCCCACCCGGCACAGGCTGGGATGAGCAGTTCTTC. Its protein is CASSPPGTGWDEQFF.

CDR3 sequence (DNA): TGTGCCAGCAAGAGGGTCGCGGGGGACGAAAAACTGTTTTTT. It encodes CASKRVAGDEKLFF. The J gene is TRBJ1-4, the V gene TRBV2; D may be TRBD1 (5 bases). Trimming cost V 7 bases and J 8 bases, with 17 bases left between them. The germline V gene has CDR1 SNHLY and CDR2 FYNNEI. This CDR3 comprises 14 residues.

This rearrangement joins TRBV6-5 to TRBJ2-5; D unclear. V was clipped by 0 bases and J by 3 bases, with 11 bases between them. This CDR3 comprises 15 residues. Germline V lookup: CDR1 MNHEY, CDR2 SVGAGI. CDR3 amino acids: CASSYSSYSKETQYF. Here the CDR3 DNA reads TGTGCCAGCAGTTACTCTTCCTACAGTAAAGAGACCCAGTACTTC.

The rearrangement links TRBV9 to TRBJ2-7; D is possibly TRBD1 (6 bases). Germline CDR1 reads SGDLS; CDR2 reads YYNGEE. The CDR3 is made up of 13 amino acids. V shed 3 bases and J shed 3 bases, with 10 bases lying between them. The CDR3 nucleotides read TGTGCCAGCAGCGAGGGGGTGGGCTACGAGCAGTACTTC. This codes for CASSEGVGYEQYF.

This chain connects TRBV5-4 to TRBJ2-5, with 10 bases identical to TRBD1. Judging by the DNA end, TRBJ2-7 fits better; the J call may be wrong. The germline gives CDR1 SGHNT, CDR2 YYREEE (reference sequence). There are 15 residues in the CDR3. The CDR3, as DNA: TGTGCCAGCAGCTTGGGACAGGGGGCCTCCTACGAGCAGTACTTC. This translates into CASSLGQGASYEQYF.

The chain links TRBV2 to TRBJ2-5; D call uncertain. V lost 0 bases and J lost 5, with 10 bases in between. Germline CDR1 is SNHLY and CDR2 is FYNNEI. This CDR3 contains 14 residues. The CDR3 loop is CASSEANRLETQYF. The CDR3, as DNA: TGTGCCAGCAGTGAAGCGAATAGACTGGAGACCCAGTACTTC.

This chain uses TRBV6-6 with TRBJ2-1; 10 bases align to TRBD2. This CDR3 region has 14 residues. The germline CDR1 and CDR2 sequences are MNHNY and SVGAGI (reference sequence). V lost 8 bases to trimming and J lost 2 bases; unmatched junction nucleotides: 3. The DNA of the CDR3 is TGTGCCAGCGCCGGGACTAGCGCCTACAATGAGCAGTTCTTC. Residues: CASAGTSAYNEQFF.

The gene calls are TRBV28 and TRBJ2-5, with 10 bases identical to TRBD1. The V and J ends lost 6 bases and 5 bases, in that order; junction bases with no gene match: 6. Germline V gene data show CDR1 as MDHEN and CDR2 as SYDVKM. CDR3 size: 14 residues. In nucleotides, the CDR3 is TGTGCCAGCAGAAGACAGGGGGCGTATGAGACCCAGTACTTC. Translation: CASRRQGAYETQYF. The variable domain in full, with the rest retrieved from reference TRBV28 and TRBJ2-5, is DVKVTQSSRYLVKRTGEKVFLECVQDMDHENMFWYRQDPGLGLRLIYFSYDVKMKEKGDIPEGYSVSREKKERFSLILESASTNQTSMYLCASRRQGAYETQYFGPGTRLLVL.

The rearrangement links TRBV5-4 to TRBJ2-5; D call uncertain. TRBJ2-7 explains the end of the DNA better; the J call may be wrong. The germline gives CDR1 SGHNT, CDR2 YYREEE (reference sequence). The CDR3 runs 16 residues. CDR3 nucleotides: TGTGCCAGCAGCTTGAGCAACGGCCACGACTCCTACGAGCAGTACTTC. This encodes CASSLSNGHDSYEQYF.

The chain is built from TRBV30 and TRBJ2-7, with 10 bases that match TRBD1. The J segment lost 4 bases and the V segment lost 3 bases, leaving 6 bases of the junction unmatched. Germline CDR1 is GTSNPN and CDR2 is SVGIG (reference sequence). The CDR3 sequence is 14 residues long. CDR3 protein: CAWRNRDRGYEQYF. CDR3 bases: TGTGCCTGGAGAAACCGGGACAGGGGATACGAGCAGTACTTC.

V gene TRBV5-1 combines with J gene TRBJ2-5; D might be TRBD1 (6 bases). The end of the DNA aligns better with TRBJ2-7, so the J call may be wrong. In germline, CDR1 is SGHRS, CDR2 YFSETQ. This CDR3 spans 14 amino acids. The CDR3 DNA reads as TGCGCCAGCAGCTTGGGCCCAGGGGCCCTCGAGCAGTACTTC. Translating gives CASSLGPGALEQYF.

This clone has a single count. The rearrangement uses TRBV6-5 and TRBJ2-7, with a weak D call TRBD1 (6 bases). There are 14 residues in the CDR3. Germline lookup yields CDR1 MNHEY and CDR2 SVGAGI. V was shortened by 0 bases and J by 3 bases, with 9 bases between the two germline ends. CDR3 amino acids: CASSYSGQDYEQYF. For the CDR3, the DNA is TGTGCCAGCAGTTACTCGGGACAAGACTACGAGCAGTACTTC.

The J gene is TRBJ2-1, the V gene TRBV7-2, with 13 bases lining up with TRBD2. Germline V gene data show CDR1 as SGHTA and CDR2 as FQGNSA. The V gene end was trimmed by 2 bases and the J gene end by 8 bases; junction bases not matched to a gene: 6. This CDR3 contains 16 residues. As DNA, the CDR3 is TGTGCCAGCAGCTTACCGGGACTAGCGGGACACCATGAGCAGTTCTTC. Residues: CASSLPGLAGHHEQFF.

This chain connects TRBV19 to TRBJ2-2; TRBD2 matches 12 bases. The CDR3 runs to 19 residues. Germline CDR1 is LNHDA and CDR2 is SQIVND (reference sequence). Trimming at V came to 7 bases and at J to 5 bases, leaving 17 bases not matched to a gene. The CDR3, as DNA: TGTGCCAGTACCCCTGACGCTAGCGGGGGGGCAGGGGTAACCGGGGAGCTGTTTTTT. Protein sequence: CASTPDASGGAGVTGELFF.